This is a list of T cell receptor beta chains from one sample in a study of blood T cell repertoires in COVID-19. Assay: immunoSEQ multiplex PCR; the TCRdb copy retains only in-frame clones and omits some. The sample has 250,000 to 350,000 clones, roughly 90% seen once. The sequenced sample was peripheral blood. The receptors stem from a woman in her twenties or thirties with COVID-19, enrolled during active disease. CDR3s include the opening cysteine and the closing phenylalanine or tryptophan. The D gene is left open where the match is weak. Size tells how often a clone was seen (once, few, many) or the class of an expanded clone, and some rows leave it out.

j_gene: TRBJ2-5; abundance: NA; v_gene: TRBV6-1; d_gene: NA; CDR3aa: CASSDRGALETQYF; CDR3nt: TGTGCCAGCAGTGACAGGGGCGCGTTAGAGACCCAGTACTTC
j_gene: TRBJ2-5; abundance: NA; v_gene: TRBV3-1/TRBV3-2; d_gene: TRBD2; CDR3aa: CASSQWSGTSTETQYF; CDR3nt: TGTGCCAGCAGCCAATGGAGCGGGACTAGTACGGAGACCCAGTACTTC
j_gene: TRBJ2-1; abundance: once; v_gene: TRBV5-5; d_gene: TRBD1; CDR3aa: CASSPGTGAYNEQFF; CDR3nt: TGTGCCAGCAGCCCTGGGACAGGGGCCTACAATGAGCAGTTCTTC
j_gene: TRBJ1-1; abundance: once; v_gene: TRBV7-6; d_gene: TRBD1; CDR3aa: CASSSTGAEAFF; CDR3nt: TGTGCCAGCAGCTCCACAGGGGCTGAAGCTTTCTTT
j_gene: TRBJ2-5; abundance: NA; v_gene: TRBV6-5; d_gene: NA; CDR3aa: CASSLRLTQETQYF; CDR3nt: TGTGCCAGCAGTCTCCGCCTAACTCAAGAGACCCAGTACTTC
j_gene: TRBJ2-1; abundance: NA; v_gene: TRBV11-2; d_gene: TRBD2; CDR3aa: CASSLGVQAGGPNEQFF; CDR3nt: TGTGCCAGCAGCTTAGGGGTGCAAGCGGGAGGACCCAATGAGCAGTTCTTC
j_gene: TRBJ2-7; abundance: NA; v_gene: TRBV29-1; d_gene: TRBD2; CDR3aa: CSVETSGYEQYF; CDR3nt: TGCAGCGTCGAGACTAGCGGGTACGAGCAGTACTTC
j_gene: TRBJ2-2; abundance: NA; v_gene: TRBV27; d_gene: NA; CDR3aa: CASSWLGAPNTGELFF; CDR3nt: TGTGCCAGCAGCTGGTTGGGGGCTCCGAACACCGGGGAGCTGTTTTTT
j_gene: TRBJ2-3; abundance: NA; v_gene: TRBV7-3; d_gene: NA; CDR3aa: CASSSPDSSSTDTQYF; CDR3nt: TGTGCCAGCAGCTCCCCCGACAGTTCTAGCACAGATACGCAGTATTTT
j_gene: TRBJ2-3; abundance: NA; v_gene: TRBV6-5; d_gene: TRBD1; CDR3aa: CAVAGTDTDTQYF; CDR3nt: TGTGCCGTCGCCGGGACAGACACAGATACGCAGTATTTT
j_gene: TRBJ1-5; abundance: NA; v_gene: TRBV28; d_gene: NA; CDR3aa: CASMRNWLGGHQPQHF; CDR3nt: TGTGCCAGCATGCGGAACTGGCTTGGAGGGCATCAGCCCCAGCATTTT
j_gene: TRBJ2-3; abundance: NA; v_gene: TRBV6-5; d_gene: TRBD1; CDR3aa: CASSYSRQGAKDTQYF; CDR3nt: TGTGCCAGCAGTTACTCCCGACAGGGGGCAAAAGATACGCAGTATTTT
j_gene: TRBJ2-1; abundance: NA; v_gene: TRBV7-9; d_gene: TRBD2; CDR3aa: CASSLGSSGRAGNEQFF; CDR3nt: TGTGCCAGCAGCTTAGGCAGTAGCGGGAGGGCCGGGAATGAGCAGTTCTTC
j_gene: TRBJ1-2; abundance: NA; v_gene: TRBV4-3; d_gene: NA; CDR3aa: CASSHVAGTNYGYTF; CDR3nt: TGCGCCAGCAGCCATGTCGCAGGAACTAACTATGGCTACACCTTC
j_gene: TRBJ2-7; abundance: NA; v_gene: TRBV19; d_gene: NA; CDR3aa: CASSIGWLSGAYEQYF; CDR3nt: TGTGCCAGTAGTATAGGGTGGCTTAGCGGAGCATACGAGCAGTACTTC
j_gene: TRBJ2-1; abundance: once; v_gene: TRBV5-4; d_gene: TRBD2; CDR3aa: CASSLVIASGHNEQFF; CDR3nt: TGTGCCAGCAGCTTGGTGATCGCTAGCGGGCACAATGAGCAGTTCTTC
j_gene: TRBJ2-7; abundance: NA; v_gene: TRBV4-3; d_gene: TRBD1; CDR3aa: CASSQDRGSSYEQYF; CDR3nt: TGCGCCAGCAGCCAGGACAGGGGGAGCTCCTACGAGCAGTACTTC
j_gene: TRBJ2-2; abundance: NA; v_gene: TRBV10-1; d_gene: NA; CDR3aa: CASSGTGELFF; CDR3nt: TGCGCCAGCAGCGGGACCGGGGAGCTGTTTTTT
j_gene: TRBJ2-7; abundance: NA; v_gene: TRBV5-6; d_gene: TRBD1; CDR3aa: CASQMDRVSEQYF; CDR3nt: TGTGCCAGCCAGATGGACAGGGTAAGCGAGCAGTACTTC
j_gene: TRBJ2-1; abundance: NA; v_gene: TRBV7-2; d_gene: NA; CDR3aa: CASSSPNSEQFF; CDR3nt: TGTGCCAGCAGTTCCCCAAATTCTGAGCAGTTCTTC
j_gene: TRBJ2-3; abundance: NA; v_gene: TRBV6-5; d_gene: NA; CDR3aa: CASSLGHFRDTQYF; CDR3nt: TGTGCCAGCAGCCTGGGACATTTCAGGGATACGCAGTATTTT
j_gene: TRBJ1-3; abundance: NA; v_gene: TRBV18; d_gene: NA; CDR3aa: CASSPGTPDSGNTIYF; CDR3nt: TGTGCCAGCTCACCAGGGACTCCGGACTCTGGAAACACCATATATTTT
j_gene: TRBJ1-5; abundance: NA; v_gene: TRBV5-1; d_gene: TRBD1; CDR3aa: CASSLSGGESQPQHF; CDR3nt: TGCGCCAGCAGCTTATCAGGGGGCGAAAGCCAGCCCCAGCATTTT
j_gene: TRBJ1-5; abundance: NA; v_gene: TRBV7-6; d_gene: TRBD1; CDR3aa: CASSATGGSNQPQHF; CDR3nt: TGTGCCAGCAGCGCTACAGGGGGCAGCAATCAGCCCCAGCATTTT